The 20 T cell receptor beta chains in this list originate from one sample, sequenced in a study of blood T cell repertoires in COVID-19. Produced via immunoSEQ multiplex PCR; TCRdb's table is partial and in-frame only. The profile shows around 190,000 clones, roughly four fifths of them singletons. The sequencing input was peripheral blood. The source is a woman aged 50 to 65 with acute or convalescent COVID-19.

This chain joins TRBV2 and TRBJ1-1, with D unclear. CDR3 size: 12 residues. Germline-derived CDR1 and CDR2 are SNHLY and FYNNEI. Between the trimmed V and J ends, which lost 3 bases and 4 bases, there was a span of 6 bases. CDR3 loop: CASSEFGTEAFF. As DNA, the CDR3 is TGTGCCAGCAGTGAGTTCGGCACTGAAGCTTTCTTT.

The V and J genes are TRBV19 and TRBJ2-7; TRBD1 matches at 12 bases. The CDR3 has 16 residues. Germline loops: CDR1 LNHDA, CDR2 SQIVND (reference sequence). V lost 5 bases, J lost 3 bases, and 8 bases stayed unmatched. CDR3 coding DNA: TGTGCCAGTAGTCCGGGGACAGGGGGCGCGGTCTACGAGCAGTACTTC. Its protein is CASSPGTGGAVYEQYF.

The chain joins TRBV24-1 to TRBJ1-2; D perhaps matches TRBD1 (6 bases). V was trimmed by 3 bases and J by 0 bases, leaving 10 bases between them. CDR3 size: 15 residues. Germline-derived CDR1 and CDR2 are KGHDR and SFDVKD. The CDR3 sequence: CATSDPGQPNYGYTF. CDR3 in DNA: TGTGCCACCAGTGATCCCGGACAGCCTAACTATGGCTACACCTTC.

V and J are TRBV28 and TRBJ1-4; no firm D call. Germline lookup yields CDR1 MDHEN and CDR2 SYDVKM. CDR3 size: 14 residues. The germline V and J ends were trimmed by 2 bases and 6 bases, with 10 bases remaining between them. CDR3 protein: CASSLAGLDEKLFF. CDR3 in DNA: TGTGCCAGCAGTTTAGCCGGGTTGGATGAAAAACTGTTTTTT.

The gene calls are TRBV18 and TRBJ1-1, with 9 bases fitting TRBD1. J gave up 7 bases and V 3 bases, and 6 bases lay outside the gene matches. The CDR3 has 14 amino acids. Looked up from germline, CDR1 is KGHSH and CDR2 is LQKENI. CDR3 in DNA: TGTGCCAGCTCACCTATAAGACAGGGGGTTGAAGCTTTCTTT. This translates into CASSPIRQGVEAFF. Combining the CDR3 with reference TRBV18 and TRBJ1-1 gives the whole variable domain NAGVMQNPRHLVRRRGQEARLRCSPMKGHSHVYWYRQLPEEGLKFMVYLQKENIIDESGMPKERFSAEFPKEGPSILRIQQVVRGDSAAYFCASSPIRQGVEAFFGQGTRLTVV.

Many counts were recorded for this clone. DNA of the CDR3: TGTGCCAGCAGCTTACACACAGATACGCAGTATTTT. Translation: CASSLHTDTQYF. V is TRBV11-3 and J is TRBJ2-3, with D hard to call. V shed 2 bases and J shed 2 bases, with 2 bases lying between them. The CDR3 consists of 12 residues. Germline CDR1 reads SGHNT; CDR2 reads YENEEA.

The CDR3: CASSWDSIRTDTQYF. DNA for the CDR3: TGCGCCAGCAGCTGGGACAGCATTCGCACAGATACGCAGTATTTT. The V call is TRBV5-1, the J call TRBJ2-3; 7 bases fit TRBD1. The CDR3 spans 15 residues. With 3 bases clipped from V and 1 base from J, the junction kept 5 bases outside the gene matches. Germline V gene data show CDR1 as SGHRS and CDR2 as YFSETQ.

This chain links TRBV11-2 with TRBJ2-7; weak D call: TRBD1 (5 bases). V lost 2 bases to trimming and J lost 0 bases, with 14 bases between them. The CDR3 covers 16 residues. Germline CDR1 reads SGHAT; CDR2 reads FQNNGV. Here the CDR3 reads CASSLSSGHPSYEQYF. CDR3 DNA: TGTGCCAGCAGCTTATCTTCAGGGCATCCCTCCTACGAGCAGTACTTC.

The chain is built from TRBV5-6 and TRBJ1-1; 7 bases map to TRBD1. Germline CDR1 and CDR2: SGHDT and YYEEEE. The V and J ends lost 3 bases and 4 bases, in that order; junction bases with no gene match: 6. This CDR3 comprises 14 residues. The CDR3 loop reads CASSWTGVGTEAFF. DNA for the CDR3: TGTGCCAGCAGCTGGACAGGTGTAGGCACTGAAGCTTTCTTT.

Concerning this clone itself: Within the sample, other DNA sequences also encode this same CDR3. The V and J genes are TRBV18 and TRBJ1-2, with 9 nucleotides matching TRBD1. With 3 bases clipped from V and 4 bases from J, the junction kept 3 bases outside the gene matches. Germline values: CDR1 KGHSH, CDR2 LQKENI. CDR3 length: 14 residues. In DNA, the CDR3 is TGTGCCAGCTCACCGGACAGGGGTGCCTATGGCTACACCTTC. It is translated as CASSPDRGAYGYTF.

The chain employs TRBV9 and TRBJ2-3; 10 nucleotides agree with TRBD2. This CDR3 comprises 19 residues. After removal of 0 bases from V and 2 bases from J, the junction contained 12 bases not matched to a gene. Per the germline V gene, CDR1 is SGDLS and CDR2 is YYNGEE. Here the CDR3 DNA reads TGTGCCAGCAGCGTAGCCCCTCCGGATAGCGGGGGGAACACAGATACGCAGTATTTT. This gives the protein CASSVAPPDSGGNTDTQYF. The full variable domain, with the rest looked up from reference TRBV9 and TRBJ2-3, is DSGVTQTPKHLITATGQRVTLRCSPRSGDLSVYWYQQSLDQGLQFLIQYYNGEERAKGNILERFSAQQFPDLHSELNLSSLELGDSALYFCASSVAPPDSGGNTDTQYFGPGTRLTVL.

This chain links TRBV2 with TRBJ1-2; TRBD1 agrees at 7 bases. The CDR3 is made up of 14 amino acids. Trimming removed 6 bases from V and 4 bases from J; junction bases left unmatched: 8. Germline assignment: CDR1 SNHLY and CDR2 FYNNEI. The CDR3 loop reads CASRGDRLFYGYTF. For the CDR3, the DNA is TGTGCCAGCAGGGGGGACAGACTTTTCTATGGCTACACCTTC.

The chain employs TRBV11-2 and TRBJ1-5, with TRBD1 matching over 7 bases. V was pared by 6 bases and J by 2 bases, with 7 bases of the junction left unmatched. The length of the CDR3 is 15 residues. Germline V gene sequence: CDR1 SGHAT, CDR2 FQNNGV. CDR3 coding DNA: TGTGCCAGCAGTTCTACCGGACAGGGCAATCAGCCCCAGCATTTT. It translates to CASSSTGQGNQPQHF.

The chain is built from TRBV6-6 and TRBJ2-2; D might be TRBD1 (5 bases). V dropped 2 bases and J dropped 2 bases, with 12 bases sitting between them. This CDR3 is 16 amino acids long. From germline, CDR1 is MNHNY and CDR2 SVGAGI (reference sequence). In DNA, the CDR3 is TGTGCCAGCAGTTACAACGGACGGACAAACACCGGGGAGCTGTTTTTT. Translated, it gives CASSYNGRTNTGELFF.

This clone was counted a single time. This same CDR3 is encoded by further DNA sequences in the sample. CDR3 nucleotide sequence: TGTGCCAGCAGCTTAGCGCCGGGGAGCTACGAGCAGTACTTC. Residues: CASSLAPGSYEQYF. The chain carries TRBV7-2 and TRBJ2-7; a possible D gene is TRBD2 (5 bases). Trimming took 0 bases from V and 3 from J, leaving 9 bases between them. CDR3 length: 14 amino acids. CDR1 SGHTA and CDR2 FQGNSA come from the germline V gene. The full variable domain, its missing parts supplied by reference TRBV7-2 and TRBJ2-7, is GAGVSQSPSNKVTEKGKDVELRCDPISGHTALYWYRQSLGQGLEFLIYFQGNSAPDKSGLPSDRFSAERTGGSVSTLTIQRTQQEDSAVYLCASSLAPGSYEQYFGPGTRLTVT.

The CDR3 bases are TGTGCCAGCAGTTTCGGGACAGGGACTAATGAAAAACTGTTTTTT. Translation gives CASSFGTGTNEKLFF. The gene calls are TRBV2 and TRBJ1-4; 9 positions agree with TRBD1. With 5 bases clipped from V and 2 bases from J, the junction kept 3 bases outside the gene matches. This CDR3 region has 15 residues. The V gene's germline CDR1 is SNHLY and CDR2 FYNNEI.

The chain is built from TRBV4-1 and TRBJ1-2; tentatively, D is TRBD1 (6 bases). CDR3 length: 17 residues. Germline V gene data show CDR1 as MGHRA and CDR2 as YSYEKL. V dropped 1 base and J dropped 4 bases, with 19 bases sitting between them. CDR3 sequence: CASSQAPSTGTTYGYTF. CDR3 in DNA: TGCGCCAGCAGCCAAGCTCCTTCGACAGGCACCACCTATGGCTACACCTTC.

V gene TRBV12-3 or TRBV12-4 combines with J gene TRBJ1-2, with D maybe TRBD1 (6 bases). V lost 6 bases and J 5 bases, leaving 13 bases between the germline ends. The CDR3 runs 13 residues. The DNA for the CDR3 is TGTGCCAGCAGCCGAGACAGGTCGTATGGCTACACCTTC. As protein: CASSRDRSYGYTF.

The chain employs TRBV19 and TRBJ2-5; a possible D gene is TRBD2 (7 bases). Between the trimmed V and J ends, which lost 8 bases and 4 bases, there was a span of 11 bases. Germline CDR1 reads LNHDA; CDR2 reads SQIVND (reference sequence). The CDR3 covers 12 residues. DNA of the CDR3: TGTGCCAGTTCGGGGGGCGGAGAGACCCAGTACTTC. Its protein is CASSGGGETQYF.

The chain couples TRBV7-9 to TRBJ2-7; 10 nucleotides match TRBD2. CDR1 SEHNR and CDR2 FQNEAQ come from the germline V gene (reference sequence). The CDR3 is 17 residues long. V lost 5 bases to trimming and J lost 1 base; unmatched junction nucleotides: 11. CDR3 residues: CASSLTSGASPSYEQYF. The CDR3 DNA sequence: TGTGCCAGCAGCCTTACTAGCGGGGCTTCTCCTTCCTACGAGCAGTACTTC.